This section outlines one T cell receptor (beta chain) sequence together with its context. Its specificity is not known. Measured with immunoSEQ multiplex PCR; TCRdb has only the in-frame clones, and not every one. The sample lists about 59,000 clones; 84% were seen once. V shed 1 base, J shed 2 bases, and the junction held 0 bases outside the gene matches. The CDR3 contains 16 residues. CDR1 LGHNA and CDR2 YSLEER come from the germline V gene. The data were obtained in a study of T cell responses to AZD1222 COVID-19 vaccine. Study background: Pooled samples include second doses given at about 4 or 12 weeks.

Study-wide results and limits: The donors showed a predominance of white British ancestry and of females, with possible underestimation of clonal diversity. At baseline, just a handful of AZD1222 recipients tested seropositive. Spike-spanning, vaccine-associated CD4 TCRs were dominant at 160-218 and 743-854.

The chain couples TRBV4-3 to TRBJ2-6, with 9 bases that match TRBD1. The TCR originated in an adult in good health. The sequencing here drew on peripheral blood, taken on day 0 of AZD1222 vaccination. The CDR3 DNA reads TGCGCCAGCAGCCAAGGGGACAGGGCTGGGGCCAACGTCCTGACTTTC. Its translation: CASSQGDRAGANVLTF.